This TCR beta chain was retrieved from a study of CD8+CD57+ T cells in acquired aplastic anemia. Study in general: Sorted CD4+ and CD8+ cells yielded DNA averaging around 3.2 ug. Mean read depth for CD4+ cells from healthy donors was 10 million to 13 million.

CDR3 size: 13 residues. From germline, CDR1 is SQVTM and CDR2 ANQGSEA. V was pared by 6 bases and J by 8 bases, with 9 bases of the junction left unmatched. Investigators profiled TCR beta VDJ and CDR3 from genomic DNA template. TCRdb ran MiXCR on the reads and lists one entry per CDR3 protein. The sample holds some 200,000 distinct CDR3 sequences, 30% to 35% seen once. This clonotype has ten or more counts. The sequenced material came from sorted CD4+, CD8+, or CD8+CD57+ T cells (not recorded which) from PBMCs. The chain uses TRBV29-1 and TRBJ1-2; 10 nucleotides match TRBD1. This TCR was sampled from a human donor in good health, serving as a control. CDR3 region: CSVAGTGAYGYTF. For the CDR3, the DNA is TGCAGCGTCGCCGGGACAGGGGCTTACGGCTACACCTTC. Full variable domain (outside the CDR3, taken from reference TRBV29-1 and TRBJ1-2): SAVISQKPSRDICQRGTSLTIQCQVDSQVTMMFWYRQQPGQSLTLIATANQGSEATYESGFVIDKFPISRPNLTFSTLTVSNMSPEDSSIYLCSVAGTGAYGYTFGSGTRLTVV.